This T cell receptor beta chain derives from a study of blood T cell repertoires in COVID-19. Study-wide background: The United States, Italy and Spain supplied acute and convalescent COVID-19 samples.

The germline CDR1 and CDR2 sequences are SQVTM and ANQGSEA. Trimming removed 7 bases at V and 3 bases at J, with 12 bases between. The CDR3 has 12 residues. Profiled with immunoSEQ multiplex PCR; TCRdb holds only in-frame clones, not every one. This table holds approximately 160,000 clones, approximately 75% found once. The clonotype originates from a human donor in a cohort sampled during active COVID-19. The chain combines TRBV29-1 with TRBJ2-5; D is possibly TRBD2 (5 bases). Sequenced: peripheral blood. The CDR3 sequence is CSAAAGEETQYF. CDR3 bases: TGCAGCGCCGCGGCCGGGGAAGAGACCCAGTACTTC.